Sequencing of this TCR beta chain was carried out in a study of T-cell reconstitution after alpha-beta-depleted transplantation in children. Study conclusions and caveats: Certain patients had high TCRbeta diversity at day 60, and it came from recipient T cells and thymic progenitors that survived. Expanded clones from the graft, numbering several hundred, reportedly supplied alpha-beta T cells about two months after transplant. Once a year had passed after transplant, T-cell counts and diversity came mostly from newly produced T cells.

V was clipped by 2 bases and J by 5 bases, with 10 bases between them. The CDR3 consists of 14 residues. Molecular barcoding with unique molecular identifiers was used for the TCRbeta library. TCRdb recomputed calls from the PCR reads with MiXCR, one row per CDR3 protein. The table includes hundreds of thousands of distinct CDR3 sequences, 15% to 20% detected once. This clonotype was counted at least ten times. As yet, its antigen is unknown. The sequences come from PBMCs, mostly from graft donor cells, collected 360 days after TCRalphabeta/CD19-depleted stem cell transplant. The rearrangement uses TRBV12-3 or TRBV12-4 and TRBJ2-1; a possible D gene is TRBD2 (5 bases). This sequence was found in a male patient aged 2-9 years who had a stem cell transplant for acute lymphoblastic leukemia, so the T cells may come from the graft donor. The CDR3 DNA reads TGTGCCAGCAGTTTATGGACTGGGCACAATGAGCAGTTCTTC. This gives the protein CASSLWTGHNEQFF.